This T cell receptor beta chain was sequenced in a study of shared clonotypes between healthy human individuals. Study observations and caveats: Naive subsets generally had larger estimated richness than memory subsets.

The length of the CDR3 is 15 residues. Germline V gene sequence: CDR1 LGHNA, CDR2 YNFKEQ. Trimming took 2 bases from V and 5 from J; bases not matched to a gene: 3. On this clone itself: Its cognate antigen is unknown.

Each subset's genomic DNA was shared equally among a number of immunoSEQ plates. Assay: immunoSEQ multiplex PCR; the TCRdb copy retains only in-frame clones and omits some. This sample has almost 750,000 clones, with around 70% found just once. All donors were Caucasian adults living in Nashville, Tennessee. Negatively enriched CD4+ T cells were divided by CD45RA into naive and memory. The sequencing input was memory CD4+ T cells sorted from blood. Subset given: CD45RA-negative fraction. The clonotype originates from a woman aged 25 to 39 in good health. The chain carries TRBV4-2 and TRBJ2-7; 13 nucleotides agree with TRBD2. CDR3 DNA sequence: TGTGCCAGCAGCCAAAGAGGACTAGCGGGAGACGAGCAGTACTTC. Amino acid sequence: CASSQRGLAGDEQYF.